This is a list of T cell receptor beta chains from one sample in a study of T cell responses to AZD1222 COVID-19 vaccine. Profiled with immunoSEQ multiplex PCR; TCRdb holds only in-frame clones, not every one. The sample has 98,000 or so clones, about nine tenths seen once. The starting material was peripheral blood, obtained on day 0 of AZD1222 vaccination. These receptors were obtained from an adult in good health. CDR3s leave out the opening cysteine and the closing phenylalanine or tryptophan. The order of the fields is V gene, J gene, CDR3 protein.

V: TRBV2
J: TRBJ1-5
CDR3: ASSEGASNQPQH

V: TRBV4-1
J: TRBJ2-7
CDR3: ASSPRGGEQY

V: TRBV21-1
J: TRBJ1-5
CDR3: ASIPQGARDYSNQPQH

V: TRBV10-2
J: TRBJ2-2
CDR3: ASSRITGELF

V: TRBV4-2
J: TRBJ1-3
CDR3: ASSQEQTGENTIY

V: TRBV18
J: TRBJ1-1
CDR3: ASSPGDGTSAEAF

V: TRBV5-6
J: TRBJ2-7
CDR3: ASSFGLGGYGEQY

V: TRBV5-1
J: TRBJ1-2
CDR3: ASSLGPGQGYGYT

V: TRBV19
J: TRBJ2-7
CDR3: ASSSQAAVYEQY

V: TRBV5-1
J: TRBJ2-7
CDR3: ASSQKWGGISYEQY

V: TRBV5-1
J: TRBJ2-1
CDR3: ASRPSGTADEQF

V: TRBV27
J: TRBJ1-1
CDR3: ASSSPERGAPGAF

V: TRBV3-1/TRBV3-2
J: TRBJ1-4
CDR3: ASSQNPGWRTNEKLF

V: TRBV6-1
J: TRBJ1-1
CDR3: ASSENRMNTEAF

V: TRBV4-1
J: TRBJ1-1
CDR3: ASNGQANTEAF

V: TRBV5-4
J: TRBJ2-5
CDR3: ASSPVGGTHQETQY

V: TRBV6-1
J: TRBJ2-1
CDR3: ASSEGVETNEQF

V: TRBV6-6
J: TRBJ1-1
CDR3: ASSYGTPRMNTEAF

V: TRBV19
J: TRBJ2-7
CDR3: ASSIGTGGGYEQY

V: TRBV4-1
J: TRBJ2-2
CDR3: ASSQQYTGSGRELF

V: TRBV7-9
J: TRBJ2-7
CDR3: ASSLPTGLGEQY

V: TRBV9
J: TRBJ1-3
CDR3: ASSVAYRSSGNTIY

V: TRBV19
J: TRBJ2-7
CDR3: ASSMRAVAYEQY

V: TRBV5-1
J: TRBJ2-7
CDR3: ASSLAAGYTYEQY

V: TRBV5-1
J: TRBJ1-2
CDR3: ASSLALVPTEGGGYT

V: TRBV5-4
J: TRBJ1-1
CDR3: ASSRSPGQENTEAF

V: TRBV5-1
J: TRBJ1-4
CDR3: ASSQVLTGWDTNEKLF

V: TRBV2
J: TRBJ2-7
CDR3: ASTWGMDEQY

V: TRBV5-1
J: TRBJ2-2
CDR3: ASSLERTAGELF

V: TRBV18
J: TRBJ2-7
CDR3: ASSPTGVEQY

V: TRBV7-9
J: TRBJ2-1
CDR3: ASSLLRGDLTYNEQF

V: TRBV7-3
J: TRBJ1-2
CDR3: ASSLGTGLADGYT

V: TRBV6-5
J: TRBJ1-2
CDR3: ASMAGDGYT

V: TRBV7-9
J: TRBJ2-1
CDR3: ASSLAGGRYNEQF

V: TRBV21-1
J: TRBJ2-7
CDR3: ASSKLPAGPPVYEQY

V: TRBV29-1
J: TRBJ1-1
CDR3: SVGRDRVDTEAF

V: TRBV29-1
J: TRBJ2-7
CDR3: SGETGTYEQY

V: TRBV7-9
J: TRBJ2-3
CDR3: ASSLASGWATDTQY

V: TRBV19
J: TRBJ1-2
CDR3: ASSATGLRGYT

V: TRBV6-5
J: TRBJ2-1
CDR3: ASSTASNEQF

V: TRBV5-1
J: TRBJ1-2
CDR3: ASSLVATSYGYT

V: TRBV4-2
J: TRBJ1-2
CDR3: ASSQEWRNDYGYT